This T cell receptor (beta chain) originates from a study of shared clonotypes between healthy human individuals. Assay: immunoSEQ multiplex PCR; the TCRdb copy retains only in-frame clones and omits some. Among about 610,000 clones listed, 90% to 97% were seen once. The V end was cut by 2 bases, the J end by 2 bases, with 10 bases between. Germline CDR1 reads MNHEY; CDR2 reads SMNVEV (reference sequence). The CDR3 has 14 residues. This clone has only one observation. The naive CD8 subset, CD45RO-negative cells positively selected for CCR7, excluded terminally differentiated effector memory CD45RA+ cells. Adult Caucasians living in Nashville, Tennessee made up all of the donors.

This clonotype originated in a woman aged 25 to 39 in good health. Material for sequencing was naive CD8+ T cells sorted from blood. V usage is TRBV27 and J usage is TRBJ2-7, with D possibly TRBD2 on 6 matching bases. As DNA, the CDR3 is TGTGCCAGCAGTTTAGGGGGGAAAACCTACGAGCAGTACTTC. It specifies CASSLGGKTYEQYF.